This TCR beta chain came from a study of blood T cell repertoires in COVID-19. About the research overall: Material from acute and convalescent COVID-19 was sourced from the United States, Italy and Spain. Nucleic acid was either cDNA or gDNA, and it came from T cells, B-cell-depleted T cells, or PBMCs.

The length of the CDR3 is 11 residues. Germline V CDR1 and CDR2: SQVTM, ANQGSEA. The ends were cut back, 7 bases at V and 3 bases at J, with 9 bases in the middle. In the source study's methods: For nucleated cells, counts were estimated from reference gene primer amplification. Assay: immunoSEQ multiplex PCR; the TCRdb copy retains only in-frame clones and omits some. V, J and clone size are taken as reported in that table, and D and trimming were inferred from the DNA itself. The data show about 160,000 clones, approximately 90% seen once. The TCR originated in an older woman who had recovered from COVID-19. V usage is TRBV29-1 and J usage is TRBJ1-2, with D uncertain. Sequences were obtained from peripheral blood. CDR3 DNA: TGCAGCGCGAGGAGTGACTATGGCTACACCTTC. Translating gives CSARSDYGYTF. The entire variable domain, with the rest obtained from reference TRBV29-1 and TRBJ1-2, is as follows: SAVISQKPSRDICQRGTSLTIQCQVDSQVTMMFWYRQQPGQSLTLIATANQGSEATYESGFVIDKFPISRPNLTFSTLTVSNMSPEDSSIYLCSARSDYGYTFGSGTRLTVV.